This TCR beta chain came from a study of T-cell reconstitution after alpha-beta-depleted transplantation in children. Many counts were recorded for this clonotype. What it binds is unknown. V was trimmed by 2 bases and J by 0 bases, leaving 8 bases between them. This CDR3 comprises 13 residues. Looked up from germline, CDR1 is DFQATT and CDR2 is SNEGSKA (reference sequence). Molecular barcoding with unique molecular identifiers was used for the TCRbeta library. TCRdb re-analysed the PCR reads in MiXCR, keeping a single row per CDR3 protein. The sample has 400,000 to 550,000 distinct CDR3 sequences; about 11% are singletons. Study-wide findings and caveats: A year post-transplant, T-cell counts and diversity derived mostly from newly produced T cells. TCRbeta diversity was high at day 60 in some patients (a result of surviving recipient T cells and thymic progenitors). Two months or so post-transplant, alpha-beta T cells reportedly derived from several hundred expanded graft clones.

The specimen comprised PBMCs, sampled before TCRalphabeta/CD19-depleted stem cell transplant. The clonotype was recovered from a child under 10 years old with inherited bone marrow failure, due to receive a stem cell transplant. The chain joins TRBV20-1 to TRBJ2-7, with D possibly TRBD1 on 6 matching bases. CDR3 in amino acids: CSARHRVSYEQYF. DNA of the CDR3: TGCAGTGCTAGACACAGGGTCTCCTACGAGCAGTACTTC.